These 29 T cell receptor beta chains originate from one sample sequenced in a study of neurological immune-mediated disorders. One entry per CDR3 protein, called by TCRdb with MiXCR from the 5' RACE reads. The sample yields tens of thousands of distinct CDR3 sequences, approximately 12% seen once. The material sequenced was PBMCs. The receptors here all came from a woman aged 55-69 years with HTLV-1-associated myelopathy (HAM/TSP).

This clonotype was seen repeatedly, ten times or more. The chain couples TRBV28 to TRBJ2-5; no definite D call. Germline CDR1 reads MDHEN; CDR2 reads SYDVKM. V lost 6 bases to trimming and J lost 4 bases, with 6 bases between them. The CDR3 spans 11 residues. CDR3 coding DNA: TGTGCCAGCAGACTAAGAGAGACCCAGTACTTC. Translation gives CASRLRETQYF. The whole variable domain, filled in from reference TRBV28 and TRBJ2-5, reads DVKVTQSSRYLVKRTGEKVFLECVQDMDHENMFWYRQDPGLGLRLIYFSYDVKMKEKGDIPEGYSVSREKKERFSLILESASTNQTSMYLCASRLRETQYFGPGTRLLVL.

The table lists this clonotype with many counts. The rearrangement joins TRBV7-8 to TRBJ2-3; D unresolved. This CDR3 is built from 13 residues. Per the germline V gene, CDR1 is SGHVS and CDR2 is FQNEAQ. Deletions cut 6 bases from V and 6 bases from J, with 13 bases between. In DNA form, the CDR3 reads TGTGCCAGCAGTCTAGGTTCGGACGATACGCAGTATTTT. Amino acids: CASSLGSDDTQYF.

This clonotype showed up many times. This chain joins TRBV6-2 or TRBV6-3 and TRBJ1-5; D call uncertain. The CDR3 runs to 14 residues. Germline V gives CDR1 MNHEY, CDR2 SVGEGT. V was trimmed by 2 bases and J by 2 bases, leaving 7 bases between them. The CDR3 loop is CASSYGSGNQPQHF. CDR3 in DNA: TGTGCCAGCAGTTACGGGTCAGGCAATCAGCCCCAGCATTTT.

In this sample, this clonotype turned up a few times. J is TRBJ2-7 and V is TRBV29-1, with 10 bases fitting TRBD2. Germline values: CDR1 SQVTM, CDR2 ANQGSEA. Unmatched junction bases numbered 5, after V lost 3 bases and J lost 0 bases. The CDR3 consists of 15 residues. CDR3 nucleotides: TGCAGCGTTGAGTTAGCTAGCGGGAGCTCCTACGAGCAGTACTTC. Protein sequence: CSVELASGSSYEQYF.

A remark on this clonotype: This may come from a read error, since a much larger clone is one base off. This chain uses TRBV6-6 with TRBJ2-2; 7 positions agree with TRBD2. CDR1 is MNHNY and CDR2 is SVGAGI in the germline V gene (reference sequence). The CDR3 is made up of 16 amino acids. CDR3 residues: CASSHPGTTNTGDLFF. DNA for the CDR3: TGTGCCAGCAGTCATCCCGGGACTACGAACACCGGGGATCTGTTTTTT.

Turning to this clonotype: A much larger clone is a single base away; this may be a read error. This rearrangement joins TRBV5-1 to TRBJ2-4; tentatively, D is TRBD1 or TRBD2 (6 bases each). Trimming shortened V by 4 bases and J by 7 bases, and 18 bases separated the two germline ends. This CDR3 has 15 residues. Germline CDR1 SGHRS, CDR2 YFSETQ. The CDR3 loop is CASSTPGTQGNIQYF. CDR3 bases: TGCGCCAGCAGCACGCCCGGGACTCAGGGGAACATTCAGTACTTC.

This clonotype occurred many times. V and J are TRBV7-9 and TRBJ2-1, with 14 bases lining up with TRBD2. The germline CDR1 and CDR2 sequences are SEHNR and FQNEAQ (reference sequence). Trimming removed 2 bases from V and 9 bases from J; junction bases left unmatched: 12. CDR3 length equals 18 residues. The chain's CDR3 is CASSLIFRGGLAGAEQFF. CDR3 nucleotide sequence: TGTGCCAGCAGCTTAATTTTCCGCGGGGGACTAGCGGGAGCTGAGCAGTTCTTC.

This clonotype was seen at least ten times. This chain uses TRBV7-2 with TRBJ2-7, with 8 bases matching TRBD1. After removal of 5 bases from V and 2 bases from J, the junction contained 5 bases not matched to a gene. Looked up from germline, CDR1 is SGHTA and CDR2 is FQGNSA. The CDR3 is 14 residues long. The CDR3 nucleotides read TGTGCCAGCAGCCCCGGACAGGGAGCCTACGAGCAGTACTTC. Protein sequence: CASSPGQGAYEQYF.

This clonotype was recorded at least ten times. The chain combines TRBV20-1 with TRBJ2-7; the D gene is possibly TRBD2 (7 bases). Trimming shortened V by 6 bases and J by 4 bases, and 13 bases separated the two germline ends. Germline assignment: CDR1 DFQATT and CDR2 SNEGSKA (reference sequence). This CDR3 is built from 12 residues. CDR3 residues: CSASEGGYEQYF. The CDR3 nucleotides are TGCAGTGCCTCAGAGGGGGGGTACGAGCAGTACTTC.

V is TRBV20-1 and J is TRBJ1-1; D remains ambiguous. The germline V and J ends were trimmed by 3 bases and 2 bases, with 13 bases remaining between them. Germline-derived CDR1 and CDR2 are DFQATT and SNEGSKA (reference sequence). The CDR3 loop spans 14 amino acids. This chain's CDR3 is CSARRTGLNTEAFF. The CDR3 DNA reads TGCAGTGCTAGGCGAACCGGGCTAAACACTGAAGCTTTCTTT.

This clonotype showed up many times. This chain joins TRBV12-3 or TRBV12-4 and TRBJ2-2; 9 nucleotides match TRBD1. The CDR3 contains 18 residues. V lost 0 bases to trimming and J lost 6 bases; unmatched junction nucleotides: 11. CDR3 sequence: CASSLAPGTGKGPGELFF. CDR3 DNA: TGTGCCAGCAGTTTAGCGCCCGGGACAGGGAAGGGACCCGGGGAGCTGTTTTTT.

This clonotype was observed many times. The chain combines TRBV4-1 with TRBJ2-1; 11 bases are a match to TRBD2. V was pared by 4 bases and J by 5 bases, with 10 bases of the junction left unmatched. The CDR3 has 17 residues. CDR1 is MGHRA, CDR2 YSYEKL, per germline. The CDR3 nucleotides are TGCGCCAGCAGCCGATCTCCTAGCGGGAGGACAAACAATGAGCAGTTCTTC. Translated, it gives CASSRSPSGRTNNEQFF.

V and J are TRBV7-9 and TRBJ2-7; no clear D gene. This CDR3 region has 13 residues. V lost 5 bases, J lost 1 base, and 9 bases lay in between. The germline gives CDR1 SEHNR, CDR2 FQNEAQ (reference sequence). CDR3 bases: TGTGCCAGCAGCCCTGATGTGTCCTACGAGCAGTACTTC. Translated: CASSPDVSYEQYF.

V usage is TRBV20-1 and J usage is TRBJ1-3; TRBD1 matches 8 bases. CDR1 DFQATT and CDR2 SNEGSKA come from the germline V gene (reference sequence). The CDR3 contains 15 residues. With 0 bases clipped from V and 4 bases from J, the junction kept 5 bases outside the gene matches. CDR3: CSARDLQGAGNTIYF. The CDR3 coding sequence is TGCAGTGCTAGAGATTTGCAGGGGGCGGGAAACACCATATATTTT.

This clonotype was recorded many times. The chain recombines TRBV7-3 with TRBJ2-3, with 9 bases that match TRBD1. CDR3 length: 14 amino acids. Germline assignment: CDR1 SGHTA and CDR2 FQGTGA. J lost 5 bases, V lost 5 bases, and 5 bases had no gene match. CDR3 amino acids: CASSLGTGIDTQYF. CDR3 nucleotides: TGTGCCAGCAGCCTTGGGACAGGGATAGATACGCAGTATTTT.

This clonotype was picked up many times. The CDR3 sequence is CASSLDPQETQYF. Here the CDR3 DNA reads TGTGCCAGCAGCTTAGACCCTCAAGAGACCCAGTACTTC. The chain uses TRBV7-9 and TRBJ2-5, with D unresolved. The CDR3 contains 13 residues. V dropped 1 base and J dropped 2 bases, with 5 bases sitting between them. Looked up from germline, CDR1 is SEHNR and CDR2 is FQNEAQ (reference sequence).

In the case of this clonotype: Given a much more abundant clone one base away, this may be a read error. The CDR3 DNA reads as TGTGCCTGGAGTGTATGGCCCCGCGAAGCTTTCTTT. Encoded protein: CAWSVWPREAFF. V is TRBV30 and J is TRBJ1-1; D is undetermined. Trimming cost V 0 bases and J 8 bases, with 10 bases left between them. Germline V gives CDR1 GTSNPN, CDR2 SVGIG (reference sequence). The CDR3 contains 12 residues. The entire variable domain, with the rest obtained from reference TRBV30 and TRBJ1-1, is as follows: SQTIHQWPATLVQPVGSPLSLECTVEGTSNPNLYWYRQAAGRGLQLLFYSVGIGQISSEVPQNLSASRPQDRQFILSSKKLLLSDSGFYLCAWSVWPREAFFGQGTRLTVV.

This clonotype was seen repeatedly, ten times or more. The chain links TRBV5-1 to TRBJ2-1; D is undetermined. Trimming removed 2 bases at V and 2 bases at J, with 11 bases between. The CDR3 is 15 residues long. CDR1 SGHRS and CDR2 YFSETQ come from the germline V gene. The CDR3 DNA is TGCGCCAGCAGCTTCCTAGGTCTCACCTACAATGAGCAGTTCTTC. Its protein is CASSFLGLTYNEQFF.

This clonotype was found many times. V and J are TRBV5-1 and TRBJ2-3; D is uncertain. In germline, CDR1 is SGHRS, CDR2 YFSETQ. This CDR3 is 14 amino acids long. Trimming left V 0 bases short and J 6 bases short, with 11 bases between. CDR3 sequence: CASSLVNPRDTQYF. The CDR3 bases are TGCGCCAGCAGCTTGGTCAATCCACGGGATACGCAGTATTTT.

This clonotype was detected many times. The V gene is TRBV6-5, the J gene TRBJ1-6, with TRBD1 matching 9 bases. The germline CDR1 and CDR2 sequences are MNHEY and SVGAGI. The J segment lost 6 bases and the V segment lost 4 bases, leaving 4 bases of the junction unmatched. The CDR3 spans 15 residues. The CDR3 nucleotides read TGTGCCAGCAGTTCCCCGGGACAGGGTAATTCACCCCTCCACTTT. It is translated as CASSSPGQGNSPLHF.

This clonotype was detected ten times or more. The chain has TRBV27 and TRBJ1-1; D gene ambiguous. V dropped 5 bases and J dropped 1 base, with 2 bases sitting between them. Germline assignment: CDR1 MNHEY and CDR2 SMNVEV (reference sequence). The CDR3 is made up of 11 amino acids. CDR3 bases: TGTGCCAGCAGTCGGAACACTGAAGCTTTCTTT. Protein sequence: CASSRNTEAFF.

The rearrangement links TRBV7-9 to TRBJ2-6; D not certain. CDR3 length: 19 residues. Germline V gives CDR1 SEHNR, CDR2 FQNEAQ (reference sequence). Trimming removed 5 bases from V and 0 bases from J, with 20 bases in between. This CDR3 reads CASSKIGPGTHSGANVLTF. The CDR3, as DNA: TGTGCCAGCAGCAAGATCGGGCCGGGCACCCACTCTGGGGCCAACGTCCTGACTTTC. Full variable domain (remainder filled in from reference TRBV7-9 and TRBJ2-6): DTGVSQNPRHKITKRGQNVTFRCDPISEHNRLYWYRQTLGQGPEFLTYFQNEAQLEKSRLLSDRFSAERPKGSFSTLEIQRTEQGDSAMYLCASSKIGPGTHSGANVLTFGAGSRLTVL.

This clonotype has a count of ten or more. V usage is TRBV7-9 and J usage is TRBJ2-5; D remains ambiguous. V lost 2 bases to trimming and J lost 7 bases, with 11 bases between them. The CDR3 contains 13 residues. Germline CDR1 is SEHNR and CDR2 is FQNEAQ (reference sequence). The CDR3 is CASSLTSAGTQYF. The CDR3 bases are TGTGCCAGCAGCTTAACGTCGGCAGGGACCCAGTACTTC.

To note about this clonotype: A much larger clone differs by one base, so this may be a read error. This chain joins TRBV7-7 and TRBJ2-5, with 10 bases matching TRBD1. Germline V CDR1 and CDR2: SSHAT, FNYEAQ (reference sequence). This CDR3 is built from 15 residues. CDR3 sequence reads: CVSSRDRGVQETQYF. The CDR3 DNA is TGTGTCAGCAGCAGGGACAGGGGAGTCCAAGAGACCCAGTACTTC.

There are many counts of this clonotype. J is TRBJ2-5 and V is TRBV5-1; 13 bases map to TRBD2. Germline V gene sequence: CDR1 SGHRS, CDR2 YFSETQ. The CDR3 has 17 amino acids. J gave up 2 bases and V 2 bases, and 6 bases lay outside the gene matches. DNA for the CDR3: TGCGCCAGCAGCTTCGGACAACTAGCGGGAGGGCAAGAGACCCAGTACTTC. Translated: CASSFGQLAGGQETQYF.

At least ten counts were recorded for this clonotype. DNA for the CDR3: TGTGCCAGCAGTCCGGGGGCCTTTGGGAGGACCAATGAGCAGTTCTTC. Protein: CASSPGAFGRTNEQFF. The rearrangement links TRBV28 to TRBJ2-1; D tentatively reads TRBD1 or TRBD2 (6 bases each). V was shortened by 5 bases and J by 6 bases, with 20 bases between the two germline ends. This CDR3 is built from 16 residues. Per the germline V gene, CDR1 is MDHEN and CDR2 is SYDVKM.

This clonotype was seen at least ten times. The chain recombines TRBV6-1 with TRBJ2-7; 8 bases are shared with TRBD1. Germline CDR1 and CDR2: MNHNS and SASEGT. This CDR3 has 12 amino acids. Trimming cost V 10 bases and J 2 bases; bases outside gene matches: 4. The CDR3 DNA sequence: TGTGCCACGGAGGGACAGGCCTACGAGCAGTACTTC. This translates into CATEGQAYEQYF.

The V gene is TRBV12-3 or TRBV12-4, the J gene TRBJ2-1; 7 bases agree with TRBD1. This CDR3 contains 15 residues. V lost 7 bases, J lost 5 bases, and 11 bases stayed unmatched. CDR3 coding DNA: TGTGCCAGCACCTTGACAGGGCTACTTAACAATGAGCAGTTCTTC. This sequence encodes CASTLTGLLNNEQFF.

This clonotype has a count of ten or more. V usage is TRBV5-5 and J usage is TRBJ2-1; 8 bases align to TRBD1. Trimming removed 0 bases from V and 3 bases from J; junction bases left unmatched: 2. This CDR3 is built from 15 residues. Germline V gene sequence: CDR1 SGHKS, CDR2 YYEKEE (reference sequence). The CDR3 coding sequence is TGTGCCAGCAGCTTGGTAGGACAGGGCTACAATGAGCAGTTCTTC. Amino acid sequence: CASSLVGQGYNEQFF.